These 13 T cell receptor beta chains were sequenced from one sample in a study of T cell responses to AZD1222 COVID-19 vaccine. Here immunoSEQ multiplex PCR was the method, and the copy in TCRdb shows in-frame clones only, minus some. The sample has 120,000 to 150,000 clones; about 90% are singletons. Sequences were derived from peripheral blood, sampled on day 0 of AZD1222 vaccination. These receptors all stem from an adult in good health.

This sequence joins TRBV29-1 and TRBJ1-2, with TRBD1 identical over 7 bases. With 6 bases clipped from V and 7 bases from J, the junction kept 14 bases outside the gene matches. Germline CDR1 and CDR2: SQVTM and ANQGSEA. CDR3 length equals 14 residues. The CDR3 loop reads CSVRDLGGRFGYTF. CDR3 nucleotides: TGCAGCGTCCGCGACTTAGGGGGCCGCTTTGGCTACACCTTC.

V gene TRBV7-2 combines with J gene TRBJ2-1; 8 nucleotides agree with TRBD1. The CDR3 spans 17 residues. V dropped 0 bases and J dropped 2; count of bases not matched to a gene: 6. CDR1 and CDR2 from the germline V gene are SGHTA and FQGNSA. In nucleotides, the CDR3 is TGTGCCAGCAGCTTAGCAGGGACAGGAAATCCCTACAATGAGCAGTTCTTC. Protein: CASSLAGTGNPYNEQFF.

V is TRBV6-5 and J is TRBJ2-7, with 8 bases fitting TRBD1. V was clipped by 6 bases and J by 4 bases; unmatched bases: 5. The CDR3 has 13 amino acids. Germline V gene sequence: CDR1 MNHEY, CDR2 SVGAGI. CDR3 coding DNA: TGTGCCAGCAGCCGGGACAGGTTTTACGAGCAGTACTTC. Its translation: CASSRDRFYEQYF.

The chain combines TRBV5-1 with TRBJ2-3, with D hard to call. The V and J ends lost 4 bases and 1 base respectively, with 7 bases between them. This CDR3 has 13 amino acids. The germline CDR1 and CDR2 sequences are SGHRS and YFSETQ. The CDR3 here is CASSVARTDTQYF. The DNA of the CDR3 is TGCGCCAGCAGCGTGGCCCGCACAGATACGCAGTATTTT.

Written as DNA, the CDR3 is TGTGCCAGCAGTTACTCGAAGTACAGGGTCCCCACCGGGGAGCTGTTTTTT. It translates to CASSYSKYRVPTGELFF. V usage is TRBV6-2 or TRBV6-3 and J usage is TRBJ2-2; D perhaps matches TRBD1 (6 bases). V was pared by 0 bases and J by 4 bases, with 15 bases between. The V gene's germline CDR1 is MNHEY and CDR2 SVGEGT. The CDR3 sequence is 17 residues long.

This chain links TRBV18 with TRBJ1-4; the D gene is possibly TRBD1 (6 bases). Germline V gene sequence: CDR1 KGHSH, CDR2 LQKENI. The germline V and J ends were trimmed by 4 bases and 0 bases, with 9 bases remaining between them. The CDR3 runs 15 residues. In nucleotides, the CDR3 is TGTGCCAGCTCACGGGGGGACACAACTAATGAAAAACTGTTTTTT. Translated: CASSRGDTTNEKLFF. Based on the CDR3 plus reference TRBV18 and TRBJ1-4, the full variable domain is NAGVMQNPRHLVRRRGQEARLRCSPMKGHSHVYWYRQLPEEGLKFMVYLQKENIIDESGMPKERFSAEFPKEGPSILRIQQVVRGDSAAYFCASSRGDTTNEKLFFGSGTQLSVL.

This CDR3 reads CASSSLAGGRQETQYF. CDR3 bases: TGTGCCAGCAGTTCTCTAGCGGGAGGGCGCCAAGAGACCCAGTACTTC. This chain joins TRBV6-6 and TRBJ2-5; 12 positions agree with TRBD2. This CDR3 comprises 16 residues. The J segment lost 1 base and the V segment lost 4 bases, leaving 4 bases of the junction unmatched. Germline V gene sequence: CDR1 MNHNY, CDR2 SVGAGI (reference sequence).

The CDR3 region has the DNA TGTGCCACCAGACTAGCGGGAGCAGGTGGAGAGCAGTTCTTC. Its protein product is CATRLAGAGGEQFF. The chain is built from TRBV19 and TRBJ2-1, with 12 bases fitting TRBD2. The V segment lost 10 bases and the J segment 10 bases; nucleotides outside the gene matches: 11. There are 14 residues in the CDR3. Germline V gene sequence: CDR1 LNHDA, CDR2 SQIVND (reference sequence).

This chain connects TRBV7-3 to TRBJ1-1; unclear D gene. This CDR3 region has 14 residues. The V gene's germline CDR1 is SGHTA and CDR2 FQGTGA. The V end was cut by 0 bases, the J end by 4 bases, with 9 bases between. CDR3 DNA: TGTGCCAGCAGCTTAACAGGGAAGGGCACTGAAGCTTTCTTT. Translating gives CASSLTGKGTEAFF.

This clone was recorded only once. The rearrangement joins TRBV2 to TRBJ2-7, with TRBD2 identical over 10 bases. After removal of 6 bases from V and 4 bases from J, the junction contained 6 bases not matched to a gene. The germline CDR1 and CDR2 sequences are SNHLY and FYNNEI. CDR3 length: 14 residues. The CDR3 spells CASSLAGGGYEQYF. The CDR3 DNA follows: TGTGCCAGCAGCTTAGCGGGAGGCGGGTACGAGCAGTACTTC.

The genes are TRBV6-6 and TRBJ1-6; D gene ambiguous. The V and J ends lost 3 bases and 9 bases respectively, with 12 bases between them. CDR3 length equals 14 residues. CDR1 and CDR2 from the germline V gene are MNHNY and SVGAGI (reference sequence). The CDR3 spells CASSYSGEGSPLHF. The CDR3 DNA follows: TGTGCCAGCAGTTATTCGGGTGAGGGTTCACCCCTCCACTTT.

The CDR3 DNA follows: TGTGCCAGCAGTGCAACCGGGACAGGGTATGAGCAGTTCTTC. This encodes CASSATGTGYEQFF. This chain uses TRBV6-4 with TRBJ2-1, with 9 bases fitting TRBD1. The V gene's germline CDR1 is MRHNA and CDR2 SNTAGT. The junction had 6 bases not matched to a gene; V was cut back by 4 bases and J by 8 bases. This CDR3 has 14 residues.

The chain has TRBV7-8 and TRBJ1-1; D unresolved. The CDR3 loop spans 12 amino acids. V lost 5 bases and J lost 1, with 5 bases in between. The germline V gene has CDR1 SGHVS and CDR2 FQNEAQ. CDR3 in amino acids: CASSQENTEAFF. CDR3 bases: TGTGCCAGCAGCCAAGAGAACACTGAAGCTTTCTTT.